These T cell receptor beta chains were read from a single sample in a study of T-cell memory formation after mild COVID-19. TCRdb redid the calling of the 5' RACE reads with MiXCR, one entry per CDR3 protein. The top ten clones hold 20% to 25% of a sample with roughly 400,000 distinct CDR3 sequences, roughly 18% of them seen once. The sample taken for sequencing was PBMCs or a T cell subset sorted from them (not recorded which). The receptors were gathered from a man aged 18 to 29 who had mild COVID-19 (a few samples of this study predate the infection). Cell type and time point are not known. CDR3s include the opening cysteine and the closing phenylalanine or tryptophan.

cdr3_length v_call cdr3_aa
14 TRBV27 CASSSTGAGGGYTF
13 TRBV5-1 CASSIGTDYGYTF
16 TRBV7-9 CASSPLDTYYNSPLHF
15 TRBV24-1 CATSESGEANYGYTF
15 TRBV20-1 CSAKRQGGSWETQYF
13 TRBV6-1 CASRRAVQETQYF
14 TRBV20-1 CSATVGGDTDTQYF
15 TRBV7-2 CASSLVALSGNTIYF
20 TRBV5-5 CASSLVRDRGITPPHNEQFF
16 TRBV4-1 CASSQTPLGGTDTQYF
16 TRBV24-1 CATSDRGGQSYNEQFF
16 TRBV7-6 CASSLAWAEPTNTQYF
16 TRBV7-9 CASSRAVRLSQETQYF
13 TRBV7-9 CASSFVAAETQYF
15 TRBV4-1 CASSQAGQGSGIQYF
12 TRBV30 CAWSGPADTQYF
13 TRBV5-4 CASSSSRNTEAFF
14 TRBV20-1 CSARAGGVQETQYF
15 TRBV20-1 CSARDWGTVDEKLFF
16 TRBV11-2 CASSLGTAGGNEKLFF
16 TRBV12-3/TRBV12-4 CASSPHQRGRDEKLFF
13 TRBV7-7 CASSLAQGDTQYF
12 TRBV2 CASRFFTGELFF
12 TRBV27 CASSLSGGPQHF
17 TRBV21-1 CASSIDRGQDSYNEQFF
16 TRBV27 CASTSWERHGTGELFF
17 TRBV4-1 CASSQGPAGGDKNIQYF
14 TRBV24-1 CATSDTGDGEKLFF
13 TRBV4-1 CASSQETGRGYTF
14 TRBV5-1 CASSLDAGRNIQYF
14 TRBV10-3 CGGRRKNGTDTQYF
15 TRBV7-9 CASSFGTGGVDEQFF
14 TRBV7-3 CASSSLEGTGELFF
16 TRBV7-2 CASSLGQGDYNSPLHF
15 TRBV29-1 CSVEARQGTLETQYF
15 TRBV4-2 CASSQDRSSTDTQYF
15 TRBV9 CASSVVPAGTDTQYF
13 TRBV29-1 CSVDLGGGYTQYF
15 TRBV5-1 CASREGPQGTDTQYF
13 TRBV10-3 CAIMGGSHTEAFF
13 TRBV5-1 CASSFRAYGELFF
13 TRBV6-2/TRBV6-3 CASSYSILSKGFF
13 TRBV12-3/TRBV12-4 CASGQGPRGEQFF
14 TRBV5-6 CASSSRGQDYGYTF
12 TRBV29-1 CSVGIGNTEAFF
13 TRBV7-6 CASSTQSTDTQYF
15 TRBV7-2 CASSPASGGGLEQFF
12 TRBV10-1 CASGGTAYEQYF
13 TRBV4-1 CASSQIPNYGYTF
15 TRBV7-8 CASSLAVGSPPEQFF
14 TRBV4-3 CASSQVAGLHGYTF
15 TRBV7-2 CASSNTGQGNTEAFF
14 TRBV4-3 CASSLGRRTGELFF